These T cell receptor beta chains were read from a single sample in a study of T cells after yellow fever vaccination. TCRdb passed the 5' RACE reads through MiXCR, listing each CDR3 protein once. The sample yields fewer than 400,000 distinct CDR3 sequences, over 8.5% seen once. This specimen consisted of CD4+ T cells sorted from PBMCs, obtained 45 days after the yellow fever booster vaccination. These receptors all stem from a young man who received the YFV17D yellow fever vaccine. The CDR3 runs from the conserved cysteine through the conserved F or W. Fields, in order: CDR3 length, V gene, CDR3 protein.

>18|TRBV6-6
CASSYPTAPSSWDQPQHF
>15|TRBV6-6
CASRPRRNSNQPQHF
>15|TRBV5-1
CASRQTGASYNEQFF
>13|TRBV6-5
CASSRDPGNTIYF
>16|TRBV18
CASSPTLEVQRETQYF
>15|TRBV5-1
CASSLVGLYQETQYF
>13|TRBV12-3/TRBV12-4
CASSPMNTGELFF
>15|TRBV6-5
CASSYDQGTNSPLHF
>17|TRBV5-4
CASSGTPGQGIFYEQYF
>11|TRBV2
CASSNNSPLHF
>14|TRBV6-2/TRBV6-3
CASSRDRGGTEAFF
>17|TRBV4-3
CASSRARDRGSTGELFF
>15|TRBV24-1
CATSRGQGASGELFF
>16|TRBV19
CASSTILRGGTGELFF
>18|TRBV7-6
CASSFGSYRGASNQPQHF
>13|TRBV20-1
CSASTGDTDTQYF
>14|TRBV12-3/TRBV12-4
CASRLGGGTHEQYF
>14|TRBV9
CASSVVENTGELFF
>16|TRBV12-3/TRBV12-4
CASSLAGGRSADTQYF
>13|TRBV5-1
CASSWTAQETQYF
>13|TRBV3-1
CASSRQGSETQYF
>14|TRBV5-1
CASSVRINTGELFF
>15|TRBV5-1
CASTQTGLAGETQYF
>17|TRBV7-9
CASSASTSGGPQETQYF
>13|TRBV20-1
CSAGQGLAGELFF
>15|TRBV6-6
CASSYPGTGYYEQYF
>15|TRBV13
CASSTGTGGTGELFF
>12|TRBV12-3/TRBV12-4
CASSRVYEGYTF
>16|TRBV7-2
CASSLLLGGAEETQYF
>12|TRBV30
CAWIVSSGGYTF
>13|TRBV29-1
CSVRQGGSETQYF
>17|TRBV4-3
CASSQDPPRGTNEKLFF
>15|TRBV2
CASSVAGGDTDTQYF
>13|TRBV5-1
CASSLENYNEQFF
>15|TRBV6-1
CASRDPGRVNEKLFF
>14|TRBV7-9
CASSSRLAGETQYF
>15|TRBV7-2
CASSLVVTSGYEQYF
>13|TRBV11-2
CASSLVLGNEQFF
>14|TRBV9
CASSSQGAVKTQYF
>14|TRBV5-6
CASSLVPVGGGYTF
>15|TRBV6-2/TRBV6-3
CASCKGLGSYNEQFF
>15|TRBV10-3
CAISERDRNTGELFF
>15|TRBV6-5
CASSYQPSVTDTQYF
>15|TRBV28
CASSSPSEHTDTQYF
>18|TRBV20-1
CSASQLAGGGISTDTQYF
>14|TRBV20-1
CSARDGRTFSPLHF
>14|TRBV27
CASIMLAFTDTQYF
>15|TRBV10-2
CASSEPGTGRYEQYF
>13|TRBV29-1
CSVRQGAQETQYF
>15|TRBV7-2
CASSFGQGAHNEQFF
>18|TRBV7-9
CASSPTWGQGRNTGELFF
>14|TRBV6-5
CASSYGTTNYGYTF
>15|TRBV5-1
CASSSGTSGVSEQFF
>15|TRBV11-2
CASRPPGAGYNEQFF
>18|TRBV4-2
CASSQDEGQAMNTGELFF
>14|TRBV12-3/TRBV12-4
CASSLIRRNEKLFF
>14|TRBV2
CASSEQGAGETQYF